These T cell receptor beta chains were read from a single sample in a study of siplizumab effects on memory and regulatory T cells. Assay: immunoSEQ multiplex PCR; the TCRdb copy retains only in-frame clones and omits some. The sample has approximately 40,000 clones, 89% seen once; the top ten hold 0.2% to 0.3%. Sequences were obtained from naive CD4+ T cells sorted from blood. These receptors originate from a human donor in good health. The CDR3 runs from the conserved cysteine through the conserved F or W. D genes are given only for firm matches. The size entry is marked missing in some rows and otherwise reads once, few, many or a size class.

length: 16; J: TRBJ1-5; D: TRBD1; V: TRBV4-1; size: few; CDR3: CASSHGRGQSNQPQHF; DNA: TGCGCCAGCAGCCATGGAAGGGGGCAAAGCAATCAGCCCCAGCATTTT
length: 14; J: TRBJ2-5; D: TRBD1; V: TRBV6-5; size: -; CDR3: CASSYSTGKETQYF; DNA: TGTGCCAGCAGTTACTCGACAGGGAAAGAGACCCAGTACTTC
length: 13; J: TRBJ1-1; D: -; V: TRBV9; size: few; CDR3: CASSVGPDTEAFF; DNA: TGTGCCAGCAGCGTGGGCCCGGACACTGAAGCTTTCTTT
length: 13; J: TRBJ2-5; D: -; V: TRBV18; size: -; CDR3: CASSPGHQETQYF; DNA: TGTGCCAGCTCACCAGGGCACCAAGAGACCCAGTACTTC
length: 15; J: TRBJ1-2; D: -; V: TRBV7-9; size: -; CDR3: CASSSLPGANYGYTF; DNA: TGTGCCAGCAGCTCCCTTCCCGGTGCTAACTATGGCTACACCTTC
length: 14; J: TRBJ1-1; D: -; V: TRBV5-1; size: -; CDR3: CASSLAGMNTEAFF; DNA: TGCGCCAGCAGCTTGGCAGGGATGAACACTGAAGCTTTCTTT
length: 15; J: TRBJ2-6; D: -; V: TRBV2; size: -; CDR3: CASSEGILGANVLTF; DNA: TGTGCCAGCAGTGAAGGAATCCTTGGGGCCAACGTCCTGACTTTC
length: 13; J: TRBJ2-4; D: -; V: TRBV7-2; size: -; CDR3: CASSLTVLDIQYF; DNA: TGTGCCAGCAGCTTAACGGTTTTAGACATTCAGTACTTC
length: 17; J: TRBJ1-3; D: -; V: TRBV5-3; size: -; CDR3: CASPTPGNWNSGNTIYF; DNA: TGTGCCAGCCCAACCCCCGGGAATTGGAACTCTGGAAACACCATATATTTT
length: 11; J: TRBJ2-7; D: TRBD1; V: TRBV6-5; size: once; CDR3: CASRTGVEQYF; DNA: TGTGCCAGTCGAACAGGGGTCGAGCAGTACTTC
length: 14; J: TRBJ2-1; D: -; V: TRBV19; size: -; CDR3: CASRRVSSYNEQFF; DNA: TGTGCCAGCCGGCGGGTGAGCTCCTACAATGAGCAGTTCTTC
length: 16; J: TRBJ2-7; D: -; V: TRBV5-1; size: -; CDR3: CASSYHIRDAAYEQYF; DNA: TGCGCCAGCAGCTACCATATTCGGGACGCAGCCTACGAGCAGTACTTC
length: 16; J: TRBJ1-1; D: -; V: TRBV27; size: -; CDR3: CASSSLPWAENTEAFF; DNA: TGTGCCAGCAGTTCTCTACCCTGGGCCGAAAACACTGAAGCTTTCTTT
length: 15; J: TRBJ2-7; D: TRBD1; V: TRBV10-3; size: -; CDR3: CAISESRQGIYEQYF; DNA: TGTGCCATCAGTGAGTCGAGACAGGGCATCTACGAGCAGTACTTC
length: 15; J: TRBJ1-2; D: TRBD1; V: TRBV18; size: -; CDR3: CASSPLTGVVDGYTF; DNA: TGTGCCAGCTCACCCCTGACAGGGGTTGTCGATGGCTACACCTTC
length: 13; J: TRBJ1-4; D: -; V: TRBV4-1; size: -; CDR3: CASSVLPNEKLFF; DNA: TGCGCCAGCAGCGTACTACCGAATGAAAAACTGTTTTTT
length: 13; J: TRBJ1-5; D: -; V: TRBV2; size: -; CDR3: CASSEYSNQPQHF; DNA: TGTGCCAGCAGTGAATATAGCAATCAGCCCCAGCATTTT
length: 14; J: TRBJ1-1; D: -; V: TRBV19; size: -; CDR3: CASNPLGGKTEAFF; DNA: TGTGCCAGTAACCCCCTGGGGGGGAAAACTGAAGCTTTCTTT
length: 15; J: TRBJ2-7; D: -; V: TRBV2; size: -; CDR3: CASSERGLSSYEQYF; DNA: TGTGCCAGCAGTGAACGGGGCCTCAGCTCCTACGAGCAGTACTTC
length: 12; J: TRBJ2-7; D: -; V: TRBV10-3; size: -; CDR3: CAISVQGNEQYF; DNA: TGTGCCATCAGTGTACAGGGCAACGAGCAGTACTTC
length: 13; J: TRBJ2-7; D: -; V: TRBV30; size: -; CDR3: CAWSPGVAGEQYF; DNA: TGTGCCTGGAGTCCGGGGGTGGCAGGCGAGCAGTACTTC
length: 15; J: TRBJ1-6; D: -; V: TRBV9; size: -; CDR3: CASSVAPGSGSPLHF; DNA: TGTGCCAGCAGCGTAGCTCCGGGCTCCGGCTCACCCCTCCACTTT
length: 12; J: TRBJ2-7; D: TRBD2; V: TRBV19; size: -; CDR3: CASGPSGYEQYF; DNA: TGTGCCAGTGGGCCTAGCGGCTACGAGCAGTACTTC
length: 15; J: TRBJ2-7; D: -; V: TRBV2; size: -; CDR3: CASISGIAAKYEQYF; DNA: TGTGCCAGCATTTCCGGGATCGCGGCCAAATACGAGCAGTACTTC
length: 16; J: TRBJ1-1; D: -; V: TRBV18; size: -; CDR3: CASSPRVPGMNTEAFF; DNA: TGTGCCAGCTCACCCCGAGTACCCGGAATGAACACTGAAGCTTTCTTT
length: 17; J: TRBJ2-7; D: TRBD2; V: TRBV30; size: -; CDR3: CAWSVRKSGRDEYEQYF; DNA: TGTGCCTGGAGTGTACGGAAAAGCGGGAGGGACGAGTACGAGCAGTACTTC
length: 11; J: TRBJ2-7; D: -; V: TRBV20-1; size: -; CDR3: CSARGRNEQYF; DNA: TGCAGTGCTAGAGGTAGGAACGAGCAGTACTTC
length: 15; J: TRBJ1-4; D: TRBD1; V: TRBV27; size: -; CDR3: CASSSGQKLNEKLFF; DNA: TGTGCCAGCAGTTCGGGACAGAAACTTAATGAAAAACTGTTTTTT
length: 19; J: TRBJ1-2; D: -; V: TRBV11-3; size: -; CDR3: CASSLIRLIWGAANYGYTF; DNA: TGTGCCAGCAGCTTAATTCGTCTAATATGGGGGGCAGCTAACTATGGCTACACCTTC
length: 16; J: TRBJ2-5; D: -; V: TRBV7-2; size: -; CDR3: CASSLVGAHLGETQYF; DNA: TGTGCCAGCAGCTTAGTGGGCGCCCATCTGGGAGAGACCCAGTACTTC
length: 13; J: TRBJ1-1; D: -; V: TRBV18; size: -; CDR3: CASSPNGNTEAFF; DNA: TGTGCCAGCTCCCCGAACGGGAACACTGAAGCTTTCTTT
length: 15; J: TRBJ2-2; D: -; V: TRBV6-1; size: once; CDR3: CASSPILLNTGELFF; DNA: TGTGCCAGCAGTCCTATACTCCTAAACACCGGGGAGCTGTTTTTT
length: 12; J: TRBJ2-7; D: -; V: TRBV30; size: -; CDR3: CAWGLRVSEQYF; DNA: TGTGCCTGGGGCCTTCGGGTGAGCGAGCAGTACTTC
length: 15; J: TRBJ2-2; D: TRBD2; V: TRBV29-1; size: -; CDR3: CSAEGLAGGEGELFF; DNA: TGCAGCGCAGAGGGACTAGCGGGAGGAGAAGGGGAGCTGTTTTTT
length: 14; J: TRBJ2-1; D: -; V: TRBV5-1; size: -; CDR3: CASSLTRVDNEQFF; DNA: TGCGCCAGCAGCTTGACTAGGGTTGACAATGAGCAGTTCTTC
length: 13; J: TRBJ2-3; D: TRBD1; V: TRBV2; size: once; CDR3: CASSVQGVDTQYF; DNA: TGTGCCAGCAGCGTGCAGGGGGTAGATACGCAGTATTTT
length: 11; J: TRBJ2-1; D: -; V: TRBV10-1; size: -; CDR3: CASSRGREQFF; DNA: TGCGCCAGCAGCAGGGGACGGGAGCAGTTCTTC
length: 19; J: TRBJ1-2; D: TRBD1; V: TRBV7-9; size: -; CDR3: CASSSPIRQGPKGNYGYTF; DNA: TGTGCCAGCAGCTCCCCCATACGACAGGGACCAAAGGGTAACTATGGCTACACCTTC
length: 15; J: TRBJ2-7; D: -; V: TRBV7-8; size: once; CDR3: CASSLENRVVREQYF; DNA: TGTGCCAGCAGCTTAGAGAACAGGGTAGTGAGGGAGCAGTACTTC
length: 14; J: TRBJ2-7; D: -; V: TRBV18; size: -; CDR3: CASSPLRFPYEQYF; DNA: TGTGCCAGCTCACCACTAAGGTTTCCCTACGAGCAGTACTTC
length: 14; J: TRBJ1-5; D: TRBD1; V: TRBV27; size: -; CDR3: CASSLEGGRQPQHF; DNA: TGTGCCAGCAGTTTGGAAGGGGGCAGGCAGCCCCAGCATTTT
length: 14; J: TRBJ2-7; D: -; V: TRBV6-5; size: -; CDR3: CASSYSRGTYEQYF; DNA: TGTGCCAGCAGTTACTCGAGAGGGACCTACGAGCAGTACTTC
length: 13; J: TRBJ1-3; D: -; V: TRBV19; size: once; CDR3: CATKAGAGNTIYF; DNA: TGTGCCACCAAGGCAGGGGCTGGAAACACCATATATTTT
length: 15; J: TRBJ2-1; D: TRBD1; V: TRBV2; size: -; CDR3: CASHRTDRGDNEQFF; DNA: TGTGCCAGCCATAGAACCGACAGGGGGGACAATGAGCAGTTCTTC
length: 16; J: TRBJ2-7; D: -; V: TRBV18; size: -; CDR3: CASSPRGVAELREQYF; DNA: TGTGCCAGCTCACCACGAGGGGTAGCGGAACTAAGGGAGCAGTACTTC